This is a list of T cell receptor beta chains from one sample in a study of identical twins. MiXCR, applied by TCRdb to the 5' RACE reads, yields one record per CDR3 protein. The repertoire consists of approximately 680,000 distinct CDR3 sequences, with 7% to 7.5% occurring once and the leading ten covering roughly 1.6%. These same data were also listed under a study on yellow fever vaccine responses in identical twins.

Material for sequencing was PBMCs. These receptors were obtained from a woman under 30 in good health. The CDR3 runs from the conserved cysteine through the conserved F or W. Each record gives: J gene, V gene, clone size, D gene, CDR3 DNA, CDR3 protein. A D gene is named only where the DNA matches it firmly. For some rows the clone size is stated as once, few or many, or as a class when expanded; others skip it.

j_gene: TRBJ2-1
v_gene: TRBV11-3
abundance: NA
d_gene: NA
CDR3nt: TGTGCCAGCAGCCCGATGGTGACGGTTACCTACAATGAGCAGTTCTTC
CDR3aa: CASSPMVTVTYNEQFF

j_gene: TRBJ2-2
v_gene: TRBV7-8
abundance: many
d_gene: NA
CDR3nt: TGTGCCAGCAGCTTAGCCCATATATCCACCGGGGAGCTGTTTTTT
CDR3aa: CASSLAHISTGELFF

j_gene: TRBJ1-3
v_gene: TRBV5-1
abundance: NA
d_gene: NA
CDR3nt: TGCGCCAGCAGCTTGTCGGCGGACTCTGGAAACACCATATATTTT
CDR3aa: CASSLSADSGNTIYF

j_gene: TRBJ2-7
v_gene: TRBV20-1
abundance: few
d_gene: TRBD2
CDR3nt: TGCAGTGCCAATATCCTTGAGCGGGGGAGAGGAGAGCAGTACTTC
CDR3aa: CSANILERGRGEQYF

j_gene: TRBJ2-3
v_gene: TRBV4-2
abundance: NA
d_gene: TRBD2
CDR3nt: TGTGCCAGCAGCCAAGATAGAGGCGGGGGGGCGAGTAGTGATACGCAGTATTTT
CDR3aa: CASSQDRGGGASSDTQYF

j_gene: TRBJ1-4
v_gene: TRBV9
abundance: many
d_gene: NA
CDR3nt: TGTGCCAGCAGCAACCCAGTTGTGGGGGCGGCAACTAATGAAAAACTGTTTTTT
CDR3aa: CASSNPVVGAATNEKLFF

j_gene: TRBJ1-6
v_gene: TRBV12-3/TRBV12-4
abundance: many
d_gene: TRBD1
CDR3nt: TGTGCCAGCAGTCCGAGACAGGGAGCACCCCTCCACTTT
CDR3aa: CASSPRQGAPLHF

j_gene: TRBJ2-1
v_gene: TRBV9
abundance: many
d_gene: NA
CDR3nt: TGTGCCAGCAGCGTTGAGCAGGGGGGCAATGAGCAGTTCTTC
CDR3aa: CASSVEQGGNEQFF

j_gene: TRBJ2-1
v_gene: TRBV15
abundance: NA
d_gene: TRBD2
CDR3nt: TGTGCCACCAGCACCCGACTAGCGGGAGTGAGGTATGAGCAGTTCTTC
CDR3aa: CATSTRLAGVRYEQFF

j_gene: TRBJ2-1
v_gene: TRBV7-3
abundance: many
d_gene: NA
CDR3nt: TGTGCCAGCAGCCCGACTTCCGGGAGTCTCATAGATGAGCAGTTCTTC
CDR3aa: CASSPTSGSLIDEQFF

j_gene: TRBJ2-3
v_gene: TRBV29-1
abundance: few
d_gene: NA
CDR3nt: TGCAGCGTTGAGCGTAGTACCGATAGCACAGATACGCAGTATTTT
CDR3aa: CSVERSTDSTDTQYF

j_gene: TRBJ2-5
v_gene: TRBV4-1
abundance: NA
d_gene: NA
CDR3nt: TGCGCCAGCAGCCAGACGGGCTTTGGCGAGCAAGAGACCCAGTACTTC
CDR3aa: CASSQTGFGEQETQYF

j_gene: TRBJ2-2
v_gene: TRBV12-3/TRBV12-4
abundance: NA
d_gene: NA
CDR3nt: TGTGCCAGCAGTTTCGCTAGGGCAGCAGCCGGGGAGCTGTTTTTT
CDR3aa: CASSFARAAAGELFF

j_gene: TRBJ2-3
v_gene: TRBV7-9
abundance: NA
d_gene: NA
CDR3nt: TGTGCCAGCAGGAAGGCGGCGGTCCGCACAGATACGCAGTATTTT
CDR3aa: CASRKAAVRTDTQYF

j_gene: TRBJ2-1
v_gene: TRBV12-3/TRBV12-4
abundance: few
d_gene: NA
CDR3nt: TGTGCCAGCAGTTTCAGCGGGCAAGCGAATGAGCAGTTCTTC
CDR3aa: CASSFSGQANEQFF

j_gene: TRBJ2-1
v_gene: TRBV5-1
abundance: NA
d_gene: TRBD2
CDR3nt: TGCGCCAGCAGCTCTACTCCCCTTACTAGCGGGCTTTACAATGAGCAGTTCTTC
CDR3aa: CASSSTPLTSGLYNEQFF

j_gene: TRBJ1-2
v_gene: TRBV7-2
abundance: many
d_gene: NA
CDR3nt: TGTGCCAGCAGCTTAGACGATCTATATGGCTACACCTTC
CDR3aa: CASSLDDLYGYTF

j_gene: TRBJ2-1
v_gene: TRBV28
abundance: many
d_gene: TRBD2
CDR3nt: TGTGCCAGCAGTTTCGGCTTAATTAGCGGGAGGGCAAGTGGGCAGTTCTTC
CDR3aa: CASSFGLISGRASGQFF

j_gene: TRBJ2-1
v_gene: TRBV12-5
abundance: NA
d_gene: TRBD2
CDR3nt: TGTGCTAGTGGTTTGGTTCTACTAGCGGGAACTTACAATGAGCAGTTCTTC
CDR3aa: CASGLVLLAGTYNEQFF

j_gene: TRBJ2-1
v_gene: TRBV27
abundance: NA
d_gene: TRBD2
CDR3nt: TGTGCCAGCATACGGACTAGCGGGAGTCCTAACTACAATGAGCAGTTCTTC
CDR3aa: CASIRTSGSPNYNEQFF

j_gene: TRBJ2-2
v_gene: TRBV5-1
abundance: few
d_gene: NA
CDR3nt: TGCGCCAGCAGTTTAGCGTATAAATCGAACACCGGGGAGCTGTTTTTT
CDR3aa: CASSLAYKSNTGELFF

j_gene: TRBJ2-4
v_gene: TRBV20-1
abundance: NA
d_gene: NA
CDR3nt: TGCAGTGCTAGAGATTATAGGGGGGACACTGCCAAAAACATTCAGTACTTC
CDR3aa: CSARDYRGDTAKNIQYF

j_gene: TRBJ1-6
v_gene: TRBV15
abundance: NA
d_gene: TRBD1
CDR3nt: TGTGCCACCAGCAGAGATTTTGGGGCCAGGGGGCGTGCAGGATCACCCCTCCACTTT
CDR3aa: CATSRDFGARGRAGSPLHF

j_gene: TRBJ2-7
v_gene: TRBV12-3/TRBV12-4
abundance: NA
d_gene: NA
CDR3nt: TGTGCCAGCAGTCCCCAAAGGGGCGGACGGGATTACGAGCAGTACTTC
CDR3aa: CASSPQRGGRDYEQYF

j_gene: TRBJ2-2
v_gene: TRBV20-1
abundance: many
d_gene: TRBD1
CDR3nt: TGCAGTGCTAGAGATCTGAGGACAGGGTCAAACACCGGGGAGCTGTTTTTT
CDR3aa: CSARDLRTGSNTGELFF

j_gene: TRBJ2-4
v_gene: TRBV6-5
abundance: many
d_gene: TRBD1
CDR3nt: TGTGCCAGCAGTTACGGGACAGGGGCGTCGGCCAAAAACATTCAGTACTTC
CDR3aa: CASSYGTGASAKNIQYF

j_gene: TRBJ2-7
v_gene: TRBV24-1
abundance: many
d_gene: NA
CDR3nt: TGTGCCACCAGTGATTCTATGGGGTTCGAGCAGTACTTC
CDR3aa: CATSDSMGFEQYF

j_gene: TRBJ1-1
v_gene: TRBV12-3/TRBV12-4
abundance: few
d_gene: NA
CDR3nt: TGTGCCAGCAGGTTTGACAGTTTGAACACTGAAGCTTTCTTT
CDR3aa: CASRFDSLNTEAFF

j_gene: TRBJ2-5
v_gene: TRBV7-8
abundance: few
d_gene: NA
CDR3nt: TGTGCCAGCAGCCCCGGGATGCCGGCGGCACAAGAGACCCAGTACTTC
CDR3aa: CASSPGMPAAQETQYF

j_gene: TRBJ2-3
v_gene: TRBV6-5
abundance: NA
d_gene: NA
CDR3nt: TGTGCCAGCAGTTACTCCCCTAACACAGATACGCAGTATTTT
CDR3aa: CASSYSPNTDTQYF

j_gene: TRBJ1-6
v_gene: TRBV12-3/TRBV12-4
abundance: NA
d_gene: TRBD1
CDR3nt: TGTGCCAGCAGCCCCGGGACAGGCCCGAATTCACCCCTCCACTTT
CDR3aa: CASSPGTGPNSPLHF

j_gene: TRBJ2-1
v_gene: TRBV20-1
abundance: NA
d_gene: TRBD2
CDR3nt: TGCTGTGCGCTTGGACTAGCGGGAGGGCCTTCCCTGGATGAGCAGTTCTTC
CDR3aa: CCALGLAGGPSLDEQFF

j_gene: TRBJ2-2
v_gene: TRBV28
abundance: NA
d_gene: TRBD1
CDR3nt: TGTGCCAGCAGTTATACCGGGACAGGGGTCGGGGAGCTGTTTTTT
CDR3aa: CASSYTGTGVGELFF

j_gene: TRBJ2-3
v_gene: TRBV15
abundance: NA
d_gene: TRBD2
CDR3nt: TGTGCCACCAGCAGAGAGGCGGGAGTCGGGGATACGCAGTATTTT
CDR3aa: CATSREAGVGDTQYF

j_gene: TRBJ2-1
v_gene: TRBV5-1
abundance: few
d_gene: NA
CDR3nt: TGCGCCAGCAGCCCCGGGGTAGCTTCCCCTGGGCACAATGAGCAGTTCTTC
CDR3aa: CASSPGVASPGHNEQFF

j_gene: TRBJ1-2
v_gene: TRBV10-3
abundance: many
d_gene: NA
CDR3nt: TGTGCCATCAGTGAGGGTCAAGGAGGATATGGCTACACCTTC
CDR3aa: CAISEGQGGYGYTF

j_gene: TRBJ1-6
v_gene: TRBV28
abundance: NA
d_gene: TRBD1
CDR3nt: TGTGCCAGCAGTCCCTGGACAGGCAATTCACCCCTCCACTTT
CDR3aa: CASSPWTGNSPLHF

j_gene: TRBJ2-7
v_gene: TRBV2
abundance: many
d_gene: NA
CDR3nt: TGTGCCACCACCTGGGACGGGGACTACGAGCAGTACTTC
CDR3aa: CATTWDGDYEQYF

j_gene: TRBJ2-1
v_gene: TRBV29-1
abundance: NA
d_gene: NA
CDR3nt: TGCAGCAAACAGGGCGGCTCCTACAATGAGCAGTTCTTC
CDR3aa: CSKQGGSYNEQFF

j_gene: TRBJ1-5
v_gene: TRBV6-5
abundance: few
d_gene: NA
CDR3nt: TGTGCCAGCAGTTTTAACCAGTATCAGCCCCAGCATTTT
CDR3aa: CASSFNQYQPQHF

j_gene: TRBJ2-3
v_gene: TRBV11-2
abundance: NA
d_gene: TRBD2
CDR3nt: TGTGCCAGCAGCGACGGGACTAGCGGGGGGAGGACAGATACGCAGTATTTT
CDR3aa: CASSDGTSGGRTDTQYF

j_gene: TRBJ2-3
v_gene: TRBV20-1
abundance: few
d_gene: TRBD2
CDR3nt: TGCAGCGTCTATGGCTCGGGACTAGCGGGCACAGATACGCAGTATTTT
CDR3aa: CSVYGSGLAGTDTQYF

j_gene: TRBJ1-4
v_gene: TRBV12-3/TRBV12-4
abundance: many
d_gene: NA
CDR3nt: TGTGCCAGCAAAGCCGGGACGCTGGTCGGTGAAAAACTGTTTTTT
CDR3aa: CASKAGTLVGEKLFF

j_gene: TRBJ1-1
v_gene: TRBV4-1
abundance: many
d_gene: NA
CDR3nt: TGCGCCAGCAGCCGTATAAAGGGGGTTTTCGGCACTGAAGCTTTCTTT
CDR3aa: CASSRIKGVFGTEAFF

j_gene: TRBJ2-1
v_gene: TRBV5-1
abundance: few
d_gene: TRBD1
CDR3nt: TGCGCCAGCAGCTTGGACCCGACAGGGAACTACAATGAGCAGTTCTTC
CDR3aa: CASSLDPTGNYNEQFF

j_gene: TRBJ2-1
v_gene: TRBV24-1
abundance: NA
d_gene: NA
CDR3nt: TGTGCCACCACTTCGCTAGATTCCAATGAGCAGTTCTTC
CDR3aa: CATTSLDSNEQFF

j_gene: TRBJ2-1
v_gene: TRBV3-1
abundance: NA
d_gene: NA
CDR3nt: TGTGCCAGCAGCCAAACCGGGTTCGGCAATGAGCAGTTCTTC
CDR3aa: CASSQTGFGNEQFF

j_gene: TRBJ1-5
v_gene: TRBV12-5
abundance: few
d_gene: NA
CDR3nt: TGTGCTAGTGGTTTGACGAATGGGGGAAGTCAGCATTTT
CDR3aa: CASGLTNGGSQHF

j_gene: TRBJ2-1
v_gene: TRBV5-6
abundance: few
d_gene: NA
CDR3nt: TGTGCCAGCAGCTTGAAACTACCTTTTTACAATGAGCAGTTCTTC
CDR3aa: CASSLKLPFYNEQFF

j_gene: TRBJ2-3
v_gene: TRBV27
abundance: few
d_gene: NA
CDR3nt: TGTGCCAGCAGTTTAAATGGACCGGTAGTAGGCAGCACAGATACGCAGTATTTT
CDR3aa: CASSLNGPVVGSTDTQYF

j_gene: TRBJ2-2
v_gene: TRBV29-1
abundance: many
d_gene: NA
CDR3nt: TGCAGCGTTGAAGGGGAGAGGGGGTCCACCGGGGAGCTGTTTTTT
CDR3aa: CSVEGERGSTGELFF

j_gene: TRBJ2-7
v_gene: TRBV10-3
abundance: many
d_gene: TRBD1
CDR3nt: TGTGCCATCAGTCGGGACAGCTCCTACGAGCAGTACTTC
CDR3aa: CAISRDSSYEQYF

j_gene: TRBJ1-2
v_gene: TRBV6-5
abundance: NA
d_gene: NA
CDR3nt: TGTGCCAGCAGTTACTCCCCAGGGAAGGACTATGGCTACACCTTC
CDR3aa: CASSYSPGKDYGYTF

j_gene: TRBJ1-4
v_gene: TRBV5-1
abundance: many
d_gene: NA
CDR3nt: TGCGCCAGCAGCTTGACGACAGGAGCTAATGAAAAACTGTTTTTT
CDR3aa: CASSLTTGANEKLFF

j_gene: TRBJ2-3
v_gene: TRBV11-2
abundance: few
d_gene: TRBD1
CDR3nt: TGTGCCAGCTGCCTACTCGGACAGGGCCCAGATACGCAGTATTTT
CDR3aa: CASCLLGQGPDTQYF

j_gene: TRBJ2-1
v_gene: TRBV18
abundance: NA
d_gene: NA
CDR3nt: TGTGCCAGCTCACCACGGGCCGGGAGAGAAAATGAGCAGTTCTTC
CDR3aa: CASSPRAGRENEQFF